Below, 14 T cell receptor beta chains from the same sample are listed, as sequenced in a study of blood T cells in healthy people across ages. A second PCR of 7 to 11 cycles used a sample-barcoded 5' primer and a J-beta primer mix. One entry per CDR3 protein, called by TCRdb with MiXCR from the 5' RACE reads. The table records around 1.7 million distinct CDR3 sequences, about 30% of them present only once. The sample was blood. The receptors shown here come from a woman in her 30s in good health.

Comments on this clonotype: This could be a read error, since a much larger clone is one nucleotide away. This chain uses TRBV7-2 with TRBJ2-7; 10 nucleotides agree with TRBD2. Germline loops: CDR1 SGHTA, CDR2 FQGNSA. V was clipped by 5 bases and J by 7 bases; unmatched bases: 8. There are 14 residues in the CDR3. CDR3 coding DNA: TGTGCCAGCAGCCCAGCTAGCGGGAGTCGGGAGCAGTACTTC. This translates into CASSPASGSREQYF.

This clonotype was observed many times. This rearrangement joins TRBV6-6 to TRBJ1-4, with a weak D call TRBD1 (5 bases). The CDR3 spans 12 residues. V lost 5 bases and J lost 10, with 11 bases in between. Germline V gene sequence: CDR1 MNHNY, CDR2 SVGAGI (reference sequence). The CDR3: CASSTGGGKLFF. CDR3 nucleotide sequence: TGTGCCAGCAGTACTGGGGGTGGAAAACTGTTTTTT.

This clonotype was observed a handful of times. This chain links TRBV29-1 with TRBJ2-7, with TRBD1 matching over 7 bases. The CDR3 consists of 12 residues. After removal of 6 bases from V and 5 bases from J, the junction contained 7 bases not matched to a gene. Germline assignment: CDR1 SQVTM and CDR2 ANQGSEA. The CDR3 here is CSVETGIHEQYF. Written as DNA, the CDR3 is TGCAGCGTGGAGACAGGGATCCACGAGCAGTACTTC.

This rearrangement joins TRBV20-1 to TRBJ2-1, with a possible D match to TRBD2 (6 bases). The CDR3 loop spans 12 amino acids. Germline-derived CDR1 and CDR2 are DFQATT and SNEGSKA (reference sequence). V lost 5 bases and J 6 bases, leaving 11 bases between the germline ends. The CDR3 DNA reads as TGCAGTGCTGCAGGACTACCCAATGAGCAGTTCTTC. It specifies CSAAGLPNEQFF.

This clonotype was seen only a few times. The chain couples TRBV3-1 to TRBJ1-2, with TRBD1 matching 8 bases. CDR3 length: 15 residues. Germline V gene lookup returns CDR1 LGHDT and CDR2 YNNKEL (reference sequence). The trim removed 0 bases at V and 6 bases at J, leaving 6 bases unmatched. This CDR3 is CASSQEGDRGHGYTF. CDR3 nucleotides: TGTGCCAGCAGCCAAGAAGGAGACAGGGGACATGGCTACACCTTC.

The gene calls are TRBV25-1 and TRBJ1-2, with 8 bases fitting TRBD1. Germline CDR1 and CDR2: MGHDK and SYGVNS. This CDR3 comprises 16 residues. V shed 1 base, J shed 8 bases, and the junction held 12 bases outside the gene matches. The chain's CDR3 is CASSESLSRTGKGYTF. CDR3 sequence (DNA): TGTGCCAGCAGTGAATCCCTGTCAAGGACAGGGAAAGGCTACACCTTC.

The chain recombines TRBV10-1 with TRBJ2-3; D tentatively fits TRBD1 or TRBD2 (5 bases each). V lost 2 bases to trimming and J lost 6 bases, with 15 bases between them. Germline-derived CDR1 and CDR2 are WNHNN and SYGVQD (reference sequence). This CDR3 is built from 15 residues. The CDR3 loop reads CASSEGTTPEDTQYF. The CDR3 DNA follows: TGCGCCAGCAGTGAGGGGACGACCCCAGAGGATACGCAGTATTTT.

This rearrangement joins TRBV20-1 to TRBJ2-7; D is possibly TRBD1 or TRBD2 (5 bases each). Germline CDR1 reads DFQATT; CDR2 reads SNEGSKA (reference sequence). The germline V and J ends were trimmed by 1 base and 6 bases, with 13 bases remaining between them. The CDR3 covers 13 residues. The CDR3 DNA reads TGCAGTGCTAGAGTGGGGACCACGGGCGAGCAGTACTTC. This codes for CSARVGTTGEQYF.

This clonotype was observed many times. J is TRBJ2-3 and V is TRBV12-3 or TRBV12-4; tentatively, D is TRBD2 (6 bases). The length of the CDR3 is 13 residues. V lost 4 bases to trimming and J lost 8 bases, with 13 bases between them. The CDR3 is CASSSDASVTQYF. CDR3 coding DNA: TGTGCCAGCAGTTCCGACGCTAGCGTTACGCAGTATTTT.

This clonotype was counted many times. The genes are TRBV7-6 and TRBJ2-7; D possibly corresponds to TRBD1 (6 bases). The V end was cut by 6 bases, the J end by 3 bases, with 18 bases between. The CDR3 consists of 15 residues. From germline, CDR1 is SGHVS and CDR2 FNYEAQ. CDR3 region: CASSSTPDSLYEQYF. For the CDR3, the DNA is TGTGCCAGCAGTTCCACCCCGGACAGTCTCTACGAGCAGTACTTC. Drawing the rest from reference TRBV7-6 and TRBJ2-7, the complete variable domain is GAGVSQSPRYKVTKRGQDVALRCDPISGHVSLYWYRQALGQGPEFLTYFNYEAQQDKSGLPNDRFSAERPEGSISTLTIQRTEQRDSAMYRCASSSTPDSLYEQYFGPGTRLTVT.

This clonotype was seen many times. This chain uses TRBV4-3 with TRBJ2-7; 10 bases align to TRBD2. Per the germline V gene, CDR1 is LGHNA and CDR2 is YSLEER. V was pared by 0 bases and J by 2 bases, with 7 bases of the junction left unmatched. CDR3 length: 17 residues. CDR3 bases: TGCGCCAGCAGCCAAGATCGGGATAGCGGGAGGCCCTACGAGCAGTACTTC. Its protein is CASSQDRDSGRPYEQYF.

In this sample, this clonotype turned up a few times. This rearrangement joins TRBV5-6 to TRBJ2-4; the D gene is possibly TRBD2 (6 bases). Germline lookup yields CDR1 SGHDT and CDR2 YYEEEE. The CDR3 is made up of 14 amino acids. V gave up 0 bases and J gave up 4 bases, with 8 bases separating them. CDR3 bases: TGTGCCAGCAGCTTGGGACTAGAGAAAAACATTCAGTACTTC. As protein: CASSLGLEKNIQYF.

This clonotype was observed a handful of times. The chain carries TRBV30 and TRBJ2-3, with 7 positions matching TRBD2. The germline V gene has CDR1 GTSNPN and CDR2 SVGIG (reference sequence). The trim removed 1 base at V and 5 bases at J, leaving 3 bases unmatched. This CDR3 contains 13 residues. Here the CDR3 reads CAWSDQRGDTQYF. The CDR3 nucleotides are TGTGCCTGGAGTGACCAGCGGGGAGATACGCAGTATTTT.

The chain couples TRBV7-2 to TRBJ2-7; TRBD1 or TRBD2 may be the D gene (6 bases each). Germline V gene lookup returns CDR1 SGHTA and CDR2 FQGNSA. V was pared by 3 bases and J by 0 bases, with 12 bases between. The CDR3 extends over 15 amino acids. CDR3 loop: CASSLGGLSSYEQYF. The DNA for the CDR3 is TGTGCCAGCAGCTTGGGGGGCTTGAGCTCCTACGAGCAGTACTTC.